The entry below describes one TCR beta chain. This clonotype was recorded many times. Its antigen remains undetermined. The input lacks base qualities; no much larger clone sits a single base away. Per the publication, the time point label means: patch test 2, 6 weeks after DPC sensitization. Per the publication, the treatment or condition label means: therapeutic diphenylcyclopropenone sensitization with weekly scalp DPC. At every patch-test visit, the blood draw took place before the patch test was put on. Eligible patients were aged 18 to 70, diagnosed with alopecia, deemed suitable for DPC therapy, and excluded if pregnant. Total RNA was isolated from unfractionated whole blood collected in Tempus Blood RNA tubes. The data originate from a study of human T cells and chemical hapten exposure (dated by TCRdb to 2020 to 2023). For the study in its entirety: For sensitization, 2% DPC in acetone was applied to a 2 cm by 2 cm area of upper inner arm skin. The study tracked peripheral blood TCR repertoire changes in vivo during primary and secondary sensitization to the hapten diphenylcyclopropenone (DPC) in alopecia patients. Weekly therapeutic DPC doses were additionally applied to the scalp of patients throughout the approximately 25-week study period. Patch testing was done on the upper back using Finn chambers containing 0.01% DPC, and results were scored after 6 days according to International Contact Dermatitis Research Group standards. Libraries were pooled for sequencing, and per-sample TCR yields varied mainly because of small differences in library volumes within the pool. The mostly female patient cohort included alopecia areata with under or over 50% scalp involvement, alopecia totalis and alopecia universalis. For TCR sequencing, blood came from twenty-nine alopecia patients at anywhere from one to four time points (pre-sensitization, 2, 6 and 24 weeks). Blood was sampled from patients pre-sensitization (week 0) and at 2, 6 and about 24 weeks after DPC sensitization. Results and caveats for the whole study, not just this receptor: The number of PT1 expanded TCRs positively correlated with patch test score, significant at thresholds 8, 16 and 32 but not 4. Expanded TCRs formed significantly more large CDR3 similarity clusters than pre-sensitization or healthy control sets, consistent with antigen-driven responses. Repeated subsampling changed both the strength of the expansion versus patch-test correlation and the threshold at which that correlation became significant. Alopecia, a presumed autoimmune disease, was present in all patients, so the immune response of the patients might differ from that of healthy individuals. The number of TCRs above 1 in 1000 frequency did not change with DPC sensitization; there was no evidence of global repertoire structure alterations.

V is reduced by 5 bases and J by 4 bases, leaving a spacing of 20 bases between them. Including the terminal cysteine and phenylalanine, the CDR3 comprises 15 residues. Only CDR3 DNA is held: 45 bases, read in frame from base 1. Looking up the germline V gene yields CDR1 SQVTM and CDR2 ANQGSEA. The receptor library was made with RACE. Instrument on record: NextSeq 500. Library preparation attached unique molecular identifiers to individual cDNA molecules for quantitative, reproducible TCR counting. For every blood RNA sample, sequencing covered both the TCR alpha and TCR beta chains. The authors processed their data as follows. A median of approximately 100,000 TCRs per sample was observed, with a range of about 20,000 to 700,000. The Decombinator software suite was used to annotate the V, J and CDR3 of the TCR reads. To make PS versus PT1 abundance plots, every sample was subsampled to the same number of TCRs (28,000). Expanded TCRs were defined as absent before sensitization and observed at least eight times at the 2-week time point. TCRdb trimmed public reads at Q25 via fastp, called clones via MiXCR and kept in-frame beta chains. Identical CDR3 proteins give one entry, which carries the most common genes and DNA. TCRdb, not the original authors, processed these V and J calls. This sample is represented by around 82,000 distinct CDR3 sequences; about 6.3% of them were singletons. 1% to 1.5% of the sample is held by the ten biggest clonotypes.

Sequences were derived from whole blood, sampled in connection with sensitization to the hapten diphenylcyclopropenone (DPC). The V and J segments used are TRBV29-1 and TRBJ1-1; the D gene is possibly TRBD1, with 5 bases matching. The origin of this receptor is a woman in her thirties with alopecia areata. Some clones in this sample may be carry-over from other donors' samples. The CDR3 loop reads CSVPTPGPEITEAFF. The DNA is TGCAGCGTTCCCACCCCGGGGCCCGAGATCACTGAAGCTTTCTTT.